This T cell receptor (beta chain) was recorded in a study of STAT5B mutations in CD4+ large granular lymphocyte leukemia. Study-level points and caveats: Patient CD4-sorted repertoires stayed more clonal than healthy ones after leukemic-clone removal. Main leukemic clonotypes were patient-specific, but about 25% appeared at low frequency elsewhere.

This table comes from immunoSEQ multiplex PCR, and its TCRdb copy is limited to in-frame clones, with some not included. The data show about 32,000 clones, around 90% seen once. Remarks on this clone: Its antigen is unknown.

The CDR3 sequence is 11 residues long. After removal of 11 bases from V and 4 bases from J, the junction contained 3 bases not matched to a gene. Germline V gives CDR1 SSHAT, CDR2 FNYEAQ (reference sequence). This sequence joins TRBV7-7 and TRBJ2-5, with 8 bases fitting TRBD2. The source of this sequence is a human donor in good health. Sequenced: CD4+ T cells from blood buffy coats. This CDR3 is CAAGGGETQYF. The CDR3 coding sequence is TGTGCCGCGGGAGGAGGAGAGACCCAGTACTTC.